The 7 T cell receptor beta chains below were found in one sample sequenced in a study of vaccination and CD4 T cells after COVID-19. Treatment defined: approximately nine-day PBMC culture with coronavirus spike peptide pools or control peptides (ViraFEST assay). For these receptors, no antigen is known. Cultured CD4+ T-cell DNA underwent Oncomine TCR Beta short-read sequencing. MiXCR, applied by TCRdb to the PCR reads, yields one record per CDR3 protein. The sample yields some 25,000 distinct CDR3 sequences, around two thirds seen once. The sequencing sample was made of CD4+ T cells from blood, cultured in vitro. The receptors here all came from a human donor who had recovered from COVID-19.

The chain has TRBV7-8 and TRBJ2-3; D is uncertain. The CDR3 totals 13 residues. The germline gives CDR1 SGHVS, CDR2 FQNEAQ. V dropped 2 bases and J dropped 2 bases, with 5 bases sitting between them. Here the CDR3 reads CASSLQYTDTQYF. The DNA for the CDR3 is TGTGCCAGCAGCTTACAGTACACAGATACGCAGTATTTT. The full variable domain, its missing parts supplied by reference TRBV7-8 and TRBJ2-3, is GAGVSQSPRYKVAKRGQDVALRCDPISGHVSLFWYQQALGQGPEFLTYFQNEAQLDKSGLPSDRFFAERPEGSVSTLKIQRTQQEDSAVYLCASSLQYTDTQYFGPGTRLTVL.

This clonotype was seen a handful of times. The J gene is TRBJ2-2, the V gene TRBV7-6; no definite D call. The CDR3 is 13 amino acids. Germline assignment: CDR1 SGHVS and CDR2 FNYEAQ. Trimming stripped 4 bases from V and 1 base from J, with 4 bases between. In DNA, the CDR3 is TGTGCCAGCAGCTCCCGGAACACCGGGGAGCTGTTTTTT. Residues: CASSSRNTGELFF.

The chain carries TRBV3-1 and TRBJ1-3, with 8 bases fitting TRBD1. J was trimmed by 1 base and V by 3 bases; bases with no gene match: 5. From germline, CDR1 is LGHDT and CDR2 YNNKEL (reference sequence). The CDR3 sequence is 16 residues long. The CDR3 spells CASSQSTGGSGNTIYF. CDR3 in DNA: TGTGCCAGCAGCCAGTCAACAGGGGGTTCTGGAAACACCATATATTTT.

The genes are TRBV5-1 and TRBJ1-2; D gene ambiguous. V lost 0 bases and J 2 bases, leaving 8 bases between the germline ends. The CDR3 runs 14 residues. Germline V CDR1 and CDR2: SGHRS, YFSETQ. The DNA of the CDR3 is TGCGCCAGCAGCTTGGGAGCAGCGAACTATGGCTACACCTTC. Translating it yields CASSLGAANYGYTF.

The chain joins TRBV20-1 to TRBJ2-1; 11 bases are a match to TRBD2. This CDR3 has 13 residues. Germline values: CDR1 DFQATT, CDR2 SNEGSKA (reference sequence). J lost 8 bases, V lost 1 base, and 1 base had no gene match. The CDR3 nucleotides read TGCAGTGCTAGAGGACTAGCGGGACATGAGCAGTTCTTC. It encodes CSARGLAGHEQFF.

The chain recombines TRBV7-9 with TRBJ2-6; TRBD1 might be the D (5 bases). V lost 2 bases and J 4 bases, leaving 9 bases between the germline ends. This CDR3 comprises 15 residues. From germline, CDR1 is SEHNR and CDR2 FQNEAQ (reference sequence). Here the CDR3 reads CASSLYAGGANVLTF. CDR3 bases: TGTGCCAGCAGCTTATACGCAGGGGGGGCCAACGTCCTGACTTTC.

The gene calls are TRBV29-1 and TRBJ2-3; 8 bases are shared with TRBD2. The CDR3 length is 12 residues. Germline-derived CDR1 and CDR2 are SQVTM and ANQGSEA. The J segment lost 8 bases and the V segment lost 6 bases, leaving 7 bases of the junction unmatched. In nucleotides, the CDR3 is TGCAGCGTCCACTTAGCGGGAAGTACGCAGTATTTT. Residues: CSVHLAGSTQYF.